Listed below are T cell receptor beta chains from one sample, sequenced in a study of OX40 agonist ivuxolimab in advanced cancers. Clones were sequenced by immunoSEQ multiplex PCR, and TCRdb holds only the in-frame ones, with some missing. Of fewer than 65,000 clones listed, 85% to 90% are singletons. Sequenced material: CD4+ or CD8+ T cells sorted from blood, taken in a trial of the OX40 agonist ivuxolimab. These receptors were collected from an adult with an advanced solid tumor such as melanoma, head and neck, liver or kidney cancer. Each CDR3 is given with its conserved first and last residue. D genes are given only for firm matches. Size values are once, few and many counts, or a class for expanded clones, and some rows have none.

cdr3_aa,cdr3_nt,d_call,j_call,clone_size,v_call
CASSPGTGGVPGYTF,TGTGCCAGCAGCCCCGGGACAGGAGGGGTCCCTGGCTACACCTTC,TRBD1,TRBJ1-2,NA,TRBV7-9
CASSPNEVTQYF,TGTGCCAGCAGCCCCAACGAGGTGACCCAGTACTTC,NA,TRBJ2-5,NA,TRBV9
CASNLQGFYGYTF,TGTGCCAGCAACCTACAGGGATTCTATGGCTACACCTTC,NA,TRBJ1-2,NA,TRBV6-5
CASSQRGQQSDLAKNIQYF,TGCGCCAGCAGCCAACGCGGGCAGCAAAGTGATCTAGCCAAAAACATTCAGTACTTC,NA,TRBJ2-4,NA,TRBV4-1
CASSQDLNGLPNQPQHF,TGTGCCAGCAGCCAAGATCTTAACGGACTGCCCAATCAGCCCCAGCATTTT,NA,TRBJ1-5,NA,TRBV4-2
CASSGDRGARGEKLFF,TGTGCCAGCAGTGGGGACAGGGGAGCACGGGGTGAAAAACTGTTTTTT,TRBD1,TRBJ1-4,once,TRBV5-5
CASSLRTGNTGANVLTF,TGTGCCAGTAGTTTAAGGACAGGGAACACTGGGGCCAACGTCCTGACTTTC,TRBD1,TRBJ2-6,NA,TRBV19
CASSPDEGNYGYTF,TGTGCCAGCTCACCAGATGAGGGCAACTATGGCTACACCTTC,NA,TRBJ1-2,NA,TRBV18
CASSLLVQGEQYF,TGTGCCAGCAGCTTGTTGGTCCAGGGAGAGCAGTACTTC,NA,TRBJ2-5,NA,TRBV5-5
CASSRQQGREQFF,TGTGCCAGCAGTCGACAACAGGGGCGCGAGCAGTTCTTC,TRBD1,TRBJ2-1,NA,TRBV11-2
CASSPIRQGANEQYF,TGTGCCAGCAGTCCAATTAGACAGGGGGCAAACGAGCAGTACTTC,TRBD1,TRBJ2-7,NA,TRBV28
CASSLGGVNTEAFF,TGTGCCAGCTCCCTGGGGGGGGTGAACACTGAAGCTTTCTTT,NA,TRBJ1-1,few,TRBV19
CASSIEGLAGGEQFF,TGTGCCAGTAGTATAGAGGGACTAGCGGGGGGTGAGCAGTTCTTC,TRBD2,TRBJ2-1,NA,TRBV19
CASSLNEGTGELFF,TGTGCCAGCAGCTTAAACGAGGGGACCGGGGAGCTGTTTTTT,NA,TRBJ2-2,NA,TRBV5-4
CASSYDRSYNEQFF,TGTGCCAGCAGCTATGACAGGTCCTACAATGAGCAGTTCTTC,NA,TRBJ2-1,medium-sized,TRBV7-2
CASSPRGGSDKQYF,TGTGCCAGCAGCCCCCGCGGGGGGTCCGACAAGCAGTACTTC,TRBD2,TRBJ2-7,NA,TRBV7-2
CASSSWTGGGNQPQHF,TGTGCCAGCAGCTCTTGGACAGGGGGCGGCAATCAGCCCCAGCATTTT,TRBD1,TRBJ1-5,NA,TRBV7-8
CASSEPGNDEQFF,TGTGCCAGCAGTGAACCAGGGAACGATGAGCAGTTCTTC,NA,TRBJ2-1,NA,TRBV6-1
CSALRGGVDGYTF,TGCAGCGCCCTAAGGGGGGGGGTCGATGGCTACACCTTC,NA,TRBJ1-2,NA,TRBV29-1
CASSLGTYLNNNQPQHF,TGTGCCAGCAGCTTAGGGACATACCTAAATAACAATCAGCCCCAGCATTTT,NA,TRBJ1-5,NA,TRBV7-2
CASSPGTANSYEQYF,TGTGCCAGCAGCCCAGGGACAGCGAACTCCTACGAGCAGTACTTC,TRBD1,TRBJ2-7,NA,TRBV28
CASSLSRRGSYGYTF,TGTGCCAGCAGTTTATCCCGGCGGGGTTCCTATGGCTACACCTTC,NA,TRBJ1-2,NA,TRBV27
CASSRDRGGIEQFF,TGTGCCAGCAGTCGGGACAGGGGCGGCATTGAGCAGTTCTTC,TRBD1,TRBJ2-1,NA,TRBV27
CAISESRVNTEAFF,TGTGCCATCAGTGAGTCGAGAGTGAACACTGAAGCTTTCTTT,NA,TRBJ1-1,once,TRBV10-3
CASSLLDQSSYNEQFF,TGTGCCAGCAGTTTATTGGACCAGAGCTCCTACAATGAGCAGTTCTTC,NA,TRBJ2-1,NA,TRBV28
CASSFLRAGSSYNSPLHF,TGTGCCAGCAGTTTCCTCCGAGCAGGGAGCTCCTATAATTCACCCCTCCACTTT,NA,TRBJ1-6,NA,TRBV27
CASSRLAETGEQYF,TGTGCCAGCAGCCGACTAGCGGAGACAGGCGAGCAGTACTTC,TRBD2,TRBJ2-7,NA,TRBV2
CASSIKTGELFF,TGTGCCAGTAGTATAAAGACCGGGGAGCTGTTTTTT,NA,TRBJ2-2,NA,TRBV19
CASSLLSRGSYNEQFF,TGTGCCAGCAGCCTTCTTAGTCGGGGCTCCTACAATGAGCAGTTCTTC,NA,TRBJ2-1,NA,TRBV28